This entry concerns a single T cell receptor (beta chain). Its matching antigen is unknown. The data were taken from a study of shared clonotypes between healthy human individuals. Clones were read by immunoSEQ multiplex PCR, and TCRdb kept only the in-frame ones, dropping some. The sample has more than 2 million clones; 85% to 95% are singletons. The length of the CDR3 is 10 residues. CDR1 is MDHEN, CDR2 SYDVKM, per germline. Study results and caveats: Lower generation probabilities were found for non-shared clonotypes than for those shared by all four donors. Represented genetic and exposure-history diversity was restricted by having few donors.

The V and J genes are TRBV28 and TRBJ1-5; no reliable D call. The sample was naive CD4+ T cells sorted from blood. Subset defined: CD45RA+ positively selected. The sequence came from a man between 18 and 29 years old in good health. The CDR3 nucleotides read TGTGCTACCCTTGGGGAGGCCCAGCATTTT. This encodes CATLGEAQHF.